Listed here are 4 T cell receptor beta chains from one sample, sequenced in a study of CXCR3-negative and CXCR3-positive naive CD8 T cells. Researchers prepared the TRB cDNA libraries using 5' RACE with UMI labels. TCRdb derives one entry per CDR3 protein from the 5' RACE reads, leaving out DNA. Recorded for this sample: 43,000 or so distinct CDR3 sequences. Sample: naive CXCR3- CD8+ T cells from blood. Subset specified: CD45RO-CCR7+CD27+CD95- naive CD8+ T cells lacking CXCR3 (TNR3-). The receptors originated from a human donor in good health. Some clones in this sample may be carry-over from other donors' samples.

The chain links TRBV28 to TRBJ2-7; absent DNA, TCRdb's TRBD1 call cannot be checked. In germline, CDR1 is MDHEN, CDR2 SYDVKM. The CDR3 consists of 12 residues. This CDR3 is CASSLWGTEQYF.

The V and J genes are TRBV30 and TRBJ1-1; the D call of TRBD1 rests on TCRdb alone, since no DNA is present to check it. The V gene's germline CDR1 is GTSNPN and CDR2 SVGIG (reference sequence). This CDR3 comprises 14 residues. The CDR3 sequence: CAWSTGTGDTEAFF.

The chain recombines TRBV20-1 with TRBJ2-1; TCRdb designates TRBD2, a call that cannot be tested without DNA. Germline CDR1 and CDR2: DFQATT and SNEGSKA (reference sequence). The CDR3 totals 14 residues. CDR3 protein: CSAPNLAGSNEQFF.

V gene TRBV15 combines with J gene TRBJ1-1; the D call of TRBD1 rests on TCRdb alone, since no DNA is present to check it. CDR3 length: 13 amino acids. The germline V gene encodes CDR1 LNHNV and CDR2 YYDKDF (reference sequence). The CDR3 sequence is CATSRGGDTEAFF.